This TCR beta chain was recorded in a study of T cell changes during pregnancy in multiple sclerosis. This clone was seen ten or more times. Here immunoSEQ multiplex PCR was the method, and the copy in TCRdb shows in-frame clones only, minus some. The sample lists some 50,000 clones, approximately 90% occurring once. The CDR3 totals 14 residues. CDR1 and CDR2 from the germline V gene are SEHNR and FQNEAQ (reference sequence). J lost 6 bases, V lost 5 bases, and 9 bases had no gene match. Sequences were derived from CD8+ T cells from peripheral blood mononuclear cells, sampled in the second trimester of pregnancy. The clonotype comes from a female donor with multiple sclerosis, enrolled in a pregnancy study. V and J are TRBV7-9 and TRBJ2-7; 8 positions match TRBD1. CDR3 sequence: CASSAPGTGREQYF. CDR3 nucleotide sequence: TGTGCCAGCAGCGCACCCGGGACAGGTCGCGAGCAGTACTTC. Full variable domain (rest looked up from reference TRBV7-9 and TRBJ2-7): DTGVSQNPRHKITKRGQNVTFRCDPISEHNRLYWYRQTLGQGPEFLTYFQNEAQLEKSRLLSDRFSAERPKGSFSTLEIQRTEQGDSAMYLCASSAPGTGREQYFGPGTRLTVT.